This T cell receptor (beta chain) was captured in a study of identical twins. Regarding the study as a whole: Twin-shared out-of-frame alpha sequences showed excess low generation probability.

This clonotype has a count of ten or more. Its antigen remains unknown. TCRdb reprocessed the 5' RACE reads with MiXCR, giving one entry per CDR3 protein. The sample holds roughly 240,000 distinct CDR3 sequences, roughly 7% seen once. CDR3 size: 12 residues. Germline lookup yields CDR1 DFQATT and CDR2 SNEGSKA (reference sequence). V was trimmed by 5 bases and J by 3 bases, leaving 11 bases between them. These data also formed part of another study, on yellow fever vaccine responses in identical twins.

This rearrangement joins TRBV20-1 to TRBJ2-7, with D unresolved. Sequencing was carried out using memory (CD45RO+) T cells sorted from blood. This TCR was sampled from a woman aged 18-29 years in good health. The CDR3 DNA follows: TGCAGTGCTCGGAGAGGCAACTACGAGCAGTACTTC. It codes for CSARRGNYEQYF.